This entry is about one T cell receptor (beta chain). This CDR3 is 19 amino acids long. V lost 4 bases and J lost 1; bases outside the gene matches: 17. CDR1 is LGHNA and CDR2 is YSLEER in the germline V gene. This sample is part of a study of shared T cell receptors in the human thymus. Measured with immunoSEQ multiplex PCR; TCRdb has only the in-frame clones, and not every one. The sample contains some 660,000 clones, around 87% of which appear only once. This sample also appeared in a second study, on human thymus T cells. That paper states: Resections were taken during corrective heart surgery, and the thymus tissue came from these.

The receptor was derived from a boy in the first two years of life with a congenital heart defect. Sequencing was done on a sample of thymocytes. The chain links TRBV4-3 to TRBJ1-1, with 8 bases fitting TRBD1. The CDR3 region is CASSLVIDRGKDRNTEAFF. In DNA, the CDR3 is TGCGCCAGCAGCCTAGTCATTGACAGGGGCAAGGATAGGAACACTGAAGCTTTCTTT.